This T cell receptor beta chain was profiled in a study of control samples from healthy donors and cancer patients. Sequencing was performed with immunoSEQ multiplex PCR; in TCRdb, only in-frame clones are kept and a portion is missing. This sample has tens of thousands of clones, with roughly 94% found just once. The CDR3 extends over 16 amino acids. V gave up 5 bases and J gave up 3 bases; unmatched junction bases: 10. Germline-derived CDR1 and CDR2 are MDHEN and SYDVKM. This receptor was taken from a man younger than 45 in good health. The V gene is TRBV28, the J gene TRBJ1-5; 7 bases fit TRBD1. Sequenced sample: blood. The CDR3: CASSGAQGMNNQPQHF. CDR3 sequence (DNA): TGTGCCAGCAGTGGGGCACAGGGGATGAACAATCAGCCCCAGCATTTT.